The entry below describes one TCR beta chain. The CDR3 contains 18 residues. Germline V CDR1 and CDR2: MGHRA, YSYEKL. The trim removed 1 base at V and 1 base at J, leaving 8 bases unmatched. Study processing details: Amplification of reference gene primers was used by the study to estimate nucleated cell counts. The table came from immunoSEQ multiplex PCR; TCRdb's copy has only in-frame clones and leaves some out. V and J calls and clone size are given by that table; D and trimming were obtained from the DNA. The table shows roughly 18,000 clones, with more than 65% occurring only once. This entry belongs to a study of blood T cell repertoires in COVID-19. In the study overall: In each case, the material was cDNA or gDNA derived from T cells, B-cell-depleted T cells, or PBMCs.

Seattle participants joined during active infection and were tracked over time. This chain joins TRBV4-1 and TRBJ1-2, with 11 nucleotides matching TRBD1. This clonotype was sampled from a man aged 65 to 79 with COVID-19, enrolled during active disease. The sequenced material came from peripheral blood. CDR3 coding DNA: TGCGCCAGCAGCCAAGTCGGGACAGGGGGGCGAAGTAACTATGGCTACACCTTC. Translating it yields CASSQVGTGGRSNYGYTF.